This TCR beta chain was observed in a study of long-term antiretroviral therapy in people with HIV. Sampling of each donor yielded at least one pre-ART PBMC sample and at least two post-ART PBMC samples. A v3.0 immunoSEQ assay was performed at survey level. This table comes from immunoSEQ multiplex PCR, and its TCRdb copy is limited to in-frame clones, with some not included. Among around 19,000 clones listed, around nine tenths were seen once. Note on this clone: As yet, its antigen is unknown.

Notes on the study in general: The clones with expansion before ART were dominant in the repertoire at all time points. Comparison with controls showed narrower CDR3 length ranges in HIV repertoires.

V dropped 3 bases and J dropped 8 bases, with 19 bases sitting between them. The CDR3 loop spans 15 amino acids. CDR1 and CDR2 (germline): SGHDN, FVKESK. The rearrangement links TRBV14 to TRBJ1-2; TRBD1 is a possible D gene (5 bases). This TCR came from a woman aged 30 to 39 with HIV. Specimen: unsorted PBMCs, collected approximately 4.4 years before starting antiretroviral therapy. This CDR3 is CASSQIRGRERGYTF. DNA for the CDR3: TGTGCCAGCAGCCAGATTCGGGGCAGGGAGCGCGGCTACACCTTC.